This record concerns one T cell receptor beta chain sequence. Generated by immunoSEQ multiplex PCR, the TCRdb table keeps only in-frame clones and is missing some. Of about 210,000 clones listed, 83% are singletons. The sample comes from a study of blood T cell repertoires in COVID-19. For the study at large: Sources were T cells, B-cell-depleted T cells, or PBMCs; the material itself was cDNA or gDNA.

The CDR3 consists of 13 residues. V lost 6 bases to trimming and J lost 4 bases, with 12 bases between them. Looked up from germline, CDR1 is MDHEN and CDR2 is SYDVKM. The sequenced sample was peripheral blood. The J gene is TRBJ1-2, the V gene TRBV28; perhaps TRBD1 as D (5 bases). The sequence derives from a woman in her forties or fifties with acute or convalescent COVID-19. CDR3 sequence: CASSSGRVYGYTF. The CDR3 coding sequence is TGTGCCAGCAGCTCCGGCAGGGTCTATGGCTACACCTTC.